Sequencing of this TCR beta chain was carried out in a study of CD8 T cells in ankylosing spondylitis. This clonotype has only a few counts. The target antigen is unknown. In making TCR beta libraries, quantitative 5'-RACE with molecular barcodes was used. Each CDR3 protein is one row after TCRdb ran MiXCR on the 5' RACE reads. This sample has approximately 300,000 distinct CDR3 sequences, with less than 9.5% found just once. General study findings and limits: What seemed typical of ankylosing spondylitis blood was a TCR beta motif built from roughly eight highly homologous variants. Certain motif variants had earlier appeared in reactive arthritis synovial fluid and blood. Matched ankylosing spondylitis synovial fluid reportedly showed significant enrichment of disease-linked clones.

Germline assignment: CDR1 SGHRS and CDR2 YFSETQ. The V gene end was trimmed by 4 bases and the J gene end by 0 bases; junction bases not matched to a gene: 3. The CDR3 has 15 residues. Material for sequencing was blood, either unsorted or a sorted T cell fraction (not recorded which). This TCR was recovered from a male donor with ankylosing spondylitis. V usage is TRBV5-1 and J usage is TRBJ2-7, with TRBD2 matching 11 bases. The CDR3 here is CASSALAGDSYEQYF. In DNA, the CDR3 is TGCGCCAGCAGCGCACTAGCGGGAGACTCCTACGAGCAGTACTTC.